Each of the 22 T cell receptor beta chains below was sequenced from the same sample in a study of post-analysis software for immune sequencing data. Study observations and caveats: Five TRBV segments, TRBV5-6, TRBV5-1 and TRBV20-1 among them, were found more frequent in patients than controls.

These receptors have no identified antigens. Tagging with unique molecular identifiers was a feature of the TCR beta cDNA libraries. TCRdb reanalysed the PCR reads using MiXCR and keeps one entry per CDR3 protein. There are roughly 670,000 distinct CDR3 sequences in the sample; approximately 59% occur only once, and roughly 10% lies in the top ten. Source material: blood. These receptors originate from a girl aged 2 to 9 with multiple sclerosis.

V is TRBV6-2 or TRBV6-3 and J is TRBJ2-7; no clear D gene. The germline V gene has CDR1 MNHEY and CDR2 SVGEGT. CDR3 length: 16 amino acids. Trimming pared 2 bases from V and 1 base from J, leaving 15 bases between. CDR3 loop: CASSYPFQRESYEQYF. DNA of the CDR3: TGTGCCAGCAGTTACCCTTTCCAGCGAGAGTCCTACGAGCAGTACTTC.

This chain joins TRBV21-1 and TRBJ2-1; TRBD1 is taken as the D call from the table, unchecked against the DNA. TRBV21-1 is listed as a pseudogene. This CDR3 has 14 residues. CDR3 DNA: TGTGCCAGCAGCCCACGCTGGGGGATCAATGAGCAGTTCTTC. Its translation: CASSPRWGINEQFF.

This chain connects TRBV7-9 to TRBJ1-2; D is perhaps TRBD1 (5 bases). Trimming removed 1 base from V and 7 bases from J, with 19 bases in between. Germline V gene data show CDR1 as SEHNR and CDR2 as FQNEAQ (reference sequence). The CDR3 is 16 amino acids. CDR3 sequence reads: CASSLVGFAAGSGYTF. DNA of the CDR3: TGTGCCAGCAGCTTAGTTGGTTTCGCGGCAGGGAGTGGCTACACCTTC. Full variable domain (rest looked up from reference TRBV7-9 and TRBJ1-2): DTGVSQNPRHKITKRGQNVTFRCDPISEHNRLYWYRQTLGQGPEFLTYFQNEAQLEKSRLLSDRFSAERPKGSFSTLEIQRTEQGDSAMYLCASSLVGFAAGSGYTFGSGTRLTVV.

This clonotype occurred once. An end of the junction does not agree with germline; a read error may underlie this. The chain employs TRBV7-9 and TRBJ2-6; 7 bases fit TRBD1. This CDR3 is 13 amino acids long. CDR1 and CDR2 from the germline V gene are SEHNR and FQNEAQ (reference sequence). CDR3 sequence (DNA): TGTGCCAGCAGCTTCGAGGGGGCCAACGTCCCGACTTTC. Translating it yields CASSFEGANVPTF.

This clonotype was seen more than once but under ten times. The CDR3 loop reads CASSLLARLYEQYF. Here the CDR3 DNA reads TGTGCCAGCAGTTTATTAGCCAGGCTCTACGAGCAGTACTTC. This sequence joins TRBV12-3 or TRBV12-4 and TRBJ2-7; D uncertain. This CDR3 is built from 14 residues. V was shortened by 2 bases and J by 3 bases, with 11 bases between the two germline ends.

The chain has TRBV5-1 and TRBJ1-4; TRBD1 is a possible D gene (5 bases). CDR1 is SGHRS, CDR2 YFSETQ, per germline. V lost 0 bases to trimming and J lost 8 bases, with 17 bases between them. The CDR3 runs to 16 residues. In DNA, the CDR3 is TGCGCCAGCAGCTTGGCCGGGAGGGGAGTGGACGAAAAACTGTTTTTT. It specifies CASSLAGRGVDEKLFF.

In this sample, this clonotype turned up once. This likely comes from a read error, as the CDR3 has no conserved phenylalanine or tryptophan at its end. The V call is TRBV10-3, the J call TRBJ1-2; 7 nucleotides line up with TRBD1. The ends lost 6 bases at V and 10 bases at J; junction bases unmatched: 11. Germline loops: CDR1 ENHRY, CDR2 SYGVKD. The length of the CDR3 is 13 residues. DNA of the CDR3: TGTGCCATCAGCCAAGGGGGCAGTAATAACTACACCCTC. The encoded protein is CAISQGGSNNYTL.

This clonotype has just a few counts. The chain has TRBV27 and TRBJ2-6, with TRBD1 identical over 12 bases. The CDR3 runs 19 residues. Looked up from germline, CDR1 is MNHEY and CDR2 is SMNVEV (reference sequence). After removal of 4 bases from V and 4 bases from J, the junction contained 11 bases not matched to a gene. In nucleotides, the CDR3 is TGTGCCAGCAGTTACCTGACGGGACAGGGGGCGCAAGGGGCCAACGTCCTGACTTTC. As protein: CASSYLTGQGAQGANVLTF.

The chain combines TRBV6-6 with TRBJ2-4; TRBD1 agrees at 7 bases. Germline trimming cut 2 bases from V and 6 bases from J; bases unmatched to any gene: 4. The germline V gene has CDR1 MNHNY and CDR2 SVGAGI (reference sequence). CDR3 length: 14 residues. CDR3 in amino acids: CASSYMTGTNIQYF. In DNA, the CDR3 is TGTGCCAGCAGTTACATGACAGGGACAAACATTCAGTACTTC.

This clonotype has more than one count but fewer than ten. V usage is TRBV29-1 and J usage is TRBJ2-1; TRBD1 matches 7 bases. Germline CDR1 is SQVTM and CDR2 is ANQGSEA. J lost 7 bases, V lost 7 bases, and 13 bases had no gene match. This CDR3 comprises 14 residues. In DNA form, the CDR3 reads TGCAGCGCAAAACTCTACAGGGGTAGGAATGAGCAGTTCTTC. Translating gives CSAKLYRGRNEQFF.

The rearrangement joins TRBV27 to TRBJ1-2, with D possibly being TRBD1 (6 bases). The CDR3 contains 15 residues. The V gene lost 5 bases and the J gene lost 3 bases, with 16 bases spanning the gap. Germline CDR1 is MNHEY and CDR2 is SMNVEV (reference sequence). DNA of the CDR3: TGTGCCAGCAGTACGCTACAGGGAAAGCACTATGGCTACACCTTC. It is translated as CASSTLQGKHYGYTF.

The rearrangement joins TRBV3-1 to TRBJ1-2; TRBD1 might be the D (6 bases). Germline lookup yields CDR1 LGHDT and CDR2 YNNKEL (reference sequence). CDR3 length: 13 amino acids. V was cut by 4 bases and J by 6 bases, with 12 bases left in between. The CDR3 protein is CASSPQGSDGYTF. CDR3 nucleotides: TGTGCCAGCAGCCCCCAGGGGTCCGATGGCTACACCTTC.

The CDR3: CASNGSGKDTQYF. The CDR3 nucleotides are TGTGCCAGCAACGGGAGTGGAAAAGATACGCAGTATTTT. The chain employs TRBV28 and TRBJ2-3, with D maybe TRBD2 (6 bases). The CDR3 has 13 residues. Per the germline V gene, CDR1 is MDHEN and CDR2 is SYDVKM. Between the trimmed V and J ends, which lost 7 bases and 5 bases, there was a span of 13 bases.

The V gene is TRBV15, the J gene TRBJ1-2; D unclear. Germline V CDR1 and CDR2: LNHNV, YYDKDF (reference sequence). The length of the CDR3 is 16 residues. The V end lost 0 bases, the J end lost 1 base, and 12 bases lay between the germline ends. CDR3: CATSRDHTADNYGYTF. The CDR3 bases are TGTGCCACCAGCAGAGATCACACAGCAGATAACTATGGCTACACCTTC.

The chain recombines TRBV6-5 with TRBJ1-6; D not certain. The CDR3 totals 16 residues. The germline gives CDR1 MNHEY, CDR2 SVGAGI. V was pared by 3 bases and J by 4 bases, with 13 bases between. CDR3 residues: CASSYRGVEYNSPLHF. In DNA form, the CDR3 reads TGTGCCAGCAGTTATCGTGGGGTTGAATATAATTCACCCCTCCACTTT.

V and J are TRBV5-1 and TRBJ1-1; D call uncertain. CDR1 and CDR2 (germline): SGHRS, YFSETQ. V lost 0 bases, J lost 4 bases, and 13 bases lay in between. This CDR3 comprises 15 residues. CDR3 nucleotide sequence: TGCGCCAGCAGCTTGGCCCCTGATCAATTCACTGAAGCTTTCTTT. Its protein product is CASSLAPDQFTEAFF.

V usage is TRBV11-1 and J usage is TRBJ2-3; 8 positions match TRBD1. The CDR3 consists of 18 residues. Germline lookup yields CDR1 SGHAT and CDR2 FQDESV (reference sequence). After removal of 0 bases from V and 6 bases from J, the junction contained 14 bases not matched to a gene. The CDR3 loop reads CASSLAGTGGRGMDTQYF. DNA for the CDR3: TGTGCCAGCAGCTTAGCGGGGACAGGAGGCCGGGGTATGGATACGCAGTATTTT.

In its sample, this clonotype was seen a few times. The V call is TRBV30, the J call TRBJ2-7, with D perhaps assigned TRBD1 or TRBD2 (5 bases each). The DNA end is a closer match to TRBJ2-5, so the J assignment may be wrong. This CDR3 spans 13 amino acids. Germline loops: CDR1 GTSNPN, CDR2 SVGIG (reference sequence). CDR3 DNA sequence: TGTGCCGGGACGGCAGACACTTGGGAGACCCAGTACTTC. This gives the protein CAGTADTWETQYF.

This clonotype came up a few times. The chain combines TRBV24-1 with TRBJ1-1, with D tentatively TRBD1 (6 bases). The CDR3 is 14 residues long. Germline assignment: CDR1 KGHDR and CDR2 SFDVKD. The V end lost 5 bases, the J end lost 2 bases, and 11 bases lay between the germline ends. CDR3 sequence reads: CATSGPGGNTEAFF. CDR3 DNA sequence: TGTGCCACCAGTGGGCCGGGGGGCAACACTGAAGCTTTCTTT.

The chain couples TRBV29-1 to TRBJ2-1, with D perhaps TRBD1 or TRBD2 (5 bases each). From germline, CDR1 is SQVTM and CDR2 ANQGSEA. Deletions cut 3 bases from V and 4 bases from J, with 13 bases between. The CDR3 is 14 amino acids. The CDR3 here is CSVEGQGEYNEQFF. The DNA of the CDR3 is TGCAGCGTTGAGGGGCAGGGAGAATACAATGAGCAGTTCTTC.

The chain recombines TRBV5-1 with TRBJ2-3; TRBD2 agrees at 7 bases. The CDR3 has 16 amino acids. In germline, CDR1 is SGHRS, CDR2 YFSETQ. J lost 6 bases, V lost 4 bases, and 14 bases had no gene match. CDR3 DNA: TGCGCCAGCAGCCCGTCGGGGGGTGGGGCCCCCGATACGCAGTATTTT. Translating it yields CASSPSGGGAPDTQYF.

The genes are TRBV10-3 and TRBJ2-3; perhaps TRBD2 as D (5 bases). V was trimmed by 6 bases and J by 5 bases, leaving 12 bases between them. CDR3 length equals 13 residues. Germline values: CDR1 ENHRY, CDR2 SYGVKD. The CDR3 region has the DNA TGTGCCATCAGCTCAACTAGTGGAGATACGCAGTATTTT. Translated, it gives CAISSTSGDTQYF.